The subject of this entry is one TCR beta chain. This CDR3 contains 14 residues. CDR1 is SQVTM, CDR2 ANQGSEA, per germline. Trimming stripped 1 base from V and 9 bases from J, with 16 bases between. This sample is drawn from a study of T cells in tumors after PD-1 blockade. TCRdb keeps only in-frame clones here, not all; method: immunoSEQ multiplex PCR. The sample lists tens of thousands of clones, around four fifths occurring once. The clonotype was recovered from a human donor with advanced basal cell or squamous cell carcinoma (not recorded which). The sequencing here drew on PBMCs, taken before anti-PD-1 therapy. The chain has TRBV29-1 and TRBJ2-1; D may be TRBD2 (5 bases). CDR3 in DNA: TGCAGCGTTGAAGTAGGAGGAGGAGTGGGTGAGCAGTTCTTC. Translating it yields CSVEVGGGVGEQFF.